Shown below are 17 T cell receptor beta chains from a single sample sequenced in a study of blood T cell repertoires in COVID-19. Sequencing used immunoSEQ multiplex PCR; TCRdb keeps in-frame clones, though not all of them. The sample lists around 150,000 clones, 80% to 95% seen once, with 3.5% to 5% in the top ten. The sample comprised peripheral blood. All receptors come from a woman between 50 and 59 years old with acute or convalescent COVID-19.

The genes are TRBV5-1 and TRBJ2-7; D is unresolved. V lost 3 bases to trimming and J lost 2 bases, with 3 bases between them. This CDR3 comprises 11 residues. Germline V CDR1 and CDR2: SGHRS, YFSETQ. The CDR3 protein is CASSSAYEQYF. As DNA, the CDR3 is TGCGCCAGCAGCTCAGCCTACGAGCAGTACTTC.

The chain links TRBV2 to TRBJ2-1; TRBD2 aligns across 10 bases. V shed 6 bases and J 6 bases; nucleotides not matched to a gene: 5. The CDR3 is made up of 14 amino acids. CDR1 is SNHLY and CDR2 is FYNNEI in the germline V gene. CDR3 coding DNA: TGTGCCAGCAGGGTAGCGGGGGGAAGCAATGAGCAGTTCTTC. Its protein is CASRVAGGSNEQFF.

The chain is built from TRBV7-2 and TRBJ1-2; perhaps TRBD1 as D (5 bases). Germline-derived CDR1 and CDR2 are SGHTA and FQGNSA. This CDR3 is 14 amino acids long. Trimming left V 2 bases short and J 5 bases short, with 12 bases between. The CDR3, as DNA: TGTGCCAGCAGCTTAAGTTCCAGGGATTATGGCTACACCTTC. Its protein is CASSLSSRDYGYTF. The full variable domain, with the rest looked up from reference TRBV7-2 and TRBJ1-2, is GAGVSQSPSNKVTEKGKDVELRCDPISGHTALYWYRQSLGQGLEFLIYFQGNSAPDKSGLPSDRFSAERTGGSVSTLTIQRTQQEDSAVYLCASSLSSRDYGYTFGSGTRLTVV.

This clone was observed a single time. The rearrangement uses TRBV2 and TRBJ1-1; perhaps TRBD1 as D (6 bases). The CDR3 is 15 residues long. V shed 7 bases and J shed 1 base, with 16 bases lying between them. Germline V gives CDR1 SNHLY, CDR2 FYNNEI. The CDR3 DNA follows: TGTGCCAGCACATTACCCGGGACACCGAACACTGAAGCTTTCTTT. It yields the protein CASTLPGTPNTEAFF.

The chain is built from TRBV7-7 and TRBJ2-1; TRBD1 matches at 11 bases. V was clipped by 3 bases and J by 8 bases; unmatched bases: 6. The length of the CDR3 is 15 residues. Germline V gene lookup returns CDR1 SSHAT and CDR2 FNYEAQ (reference sequence). CDR3 nucleotide sequence: TGTGCCAGCAGCTTTGGGACAGGGGGAATAGATGAGCAGTTCTTC. It specifies CASSFGTGGIDEQFF.

This clone appeared a few times. This chain uses TRBV6-2 or TRBV6-3 with TRBJ1-2; D is undetermined. The CDR3 is made up of 13 amino acids. V lost 5 bases and J lost 3, with 10 bases in between. Germline lookup yields CDR1 MNHEY and CDR2 SVGEGT. CDR3 residues: CASSRTADYGYTF. The DNA for the CDR3 is TGTGCCAGCAGTAGAACAGCTGACTATGGCTACACCTTC.

The chain links TRBV24-1 to TRBJ1-2; 10 bases map to TRBD1. Trimming at V came to 4 bases and at J to 7 bases, leaving 5 bases not matched to a gene. CDR3 length equals 14 residues. Germline assignment: CDR1 KGHDR and CDR2 SFDVKD. CDR3 nucleotides: TGTGCCACCAGTGACTCGGACAGGGGGATTGGCTACACCTTC. It translates to CATSDSDRGIGYTF.

This rearrangement joins TRBV2 to TRBJ2-5; the match to TRBD2 covers 9 bases. Germline V CDR1 and CDR2: SNHLY, FYNNEI. The length of the CDR3 is 15 residues. Trimming at V came to 3 bases and at J to 2 bases, leaving 4 bases not matched to a gene. Here the CDR3 reads CASSEQSGGQETQYF. The CDR3 DNA is TGTGCCAGCAGTGAGCAGAGCGGGGGGCAAGAGACCCAGTACTTC.

This sequence joins TRBV7-9 and TRBJ1-1, with unresolved D. Trimming took off 5 bases at V and 0 bases at J, with 16 bases between the two ends. In germline, CDR1 is SEHNR, CDR2 FQNEAQ (reference sequence). This CDR3 is built from 16 residues. Written as DNA, the CDR3 is TGTGCCAGCAGCCCCCGATCAGGTGTGCTGAACACTGAAGCTTTCTTT. Protein sequence: CASSPRSGVLNTEAFF.

This clone was observed a single time. The chain uses TRBV6-5 and TRBJ1-6; D unresolved. Trimming shortened V by 5 bases and J by 8 bases, and 10 bases separated the two germline ends. Germline values: CDR1 MNHEY, CDR2 SVGAGI. CDR3 length: 13 amino acids. The CDR3 spells CASSQLIHSPLHF. Written as DNA, the CDR3 is TGTGCCAGCAGTCAACTCATACATTCACCCCTCCACTTT.

The V call is TRBV12-3 or TRBV12-4, the J call TRBJ1-1; D is perhaps TRBD1 (5 bases). The V end was cut by 5 bases, the J end by 2 bases, with 9 bases between. The CDR3 is 13 amino acids. For the CDR3, the DNA is TGTGCCAGCAGTCGTCAGGGCAACACTGAAGCTTTCTTT. Its protein product is CASSRQGNTEAFF.

The CDR3 bases are TGTGCCAGCAGCGTAGAGGCAGACCCTAGGACCCAGTACTTC. Its protein is CASSVEADPRTQYF. The rearrangement joins TRBV9 to TRBJ2-5; no definite D call. Germline CDR1 reads SGDLS; CDR2 reads YYNGEE. The V and J ends lost 0 bases and 7 bases respectively, with 13 bases between them. CDR3 size: 14 residues. The variable domain in full, completed from reference TRBV9 and TRBJ2-5, reads DSGVTQTPKHLITATGQRVTLRCSPRSGDLSVYWYQQSLDQGLQFLIQYYNGEERAKGNILERFSAQQFPDLHSELNLSSLELGDSALYFCASSVEADPRTQYFGPGTRLLVL.

The chain recombines TRBV19 with TRBJ2-7; D may be TRBD1 (5 bases). V was pared by 4 bases and J by 5 bases, with 6 bases between. This CDR3 is 11 amino acids long. CDR1 is LNHDA, CDR2 SQIVND, per germline (reference sequence). Here the CDR3 DNA reads TGTGCCAGTAGTACAGGGAACGAGCAGTACTTC. Protein sequence: CASSTGNEQYF.

J is TRBJ1-5 and V is TRBV25-1; no clear D gene. Deletions cut 2 bases from V and 7 bases from J, with 12 bases between. The CDR3 runs to 14 residues. Germline V gene lookup returns CDR1 MGHDK and CDR2 SYGVNS. The CDR3 sequence is CASSETGMGQPQHF. The CDR3 DNA sequence: TGTGCCAGCAGTGAAACGGGAATGGGGCAGCCCCAGCATTTT. Drawing the rest from reference TRBV25-1 and TRBJ1-5, the complete variable domain is EADIYQTPRYLVIGTGKKITLECSQTMGHDKMYWYQQDPGMELHLIHYSYGVNSTEKGDLSSESTVSRIRTEHFPLTLESARPSHTSQYLCASSETGMGQPQHFGDGTRLSIL.

The genes are TRBV29-1 and TRBJ2-7; 8 nucleotides match TRBD2. The CDR3 is 12 amino acids. V was pared by 6 bases and J by 7 bases, with 8 bases of the junction left unmatched. Germline CDR1 is SQVTM and CDR2 is ANQGSEA. This chain's CDR3 is CSVGRAQGEQYF. The CDR3 DNA reads as TGCAGCGTCGGGAGGGCCCAGGGAGAGCAGTACTTC.

The chain recombines TRBV27 with TRBJ1-2; 7 bases are shared with TRBD1. The CDR3 is made up of 14 amino acids. V was pared by 5 bases and J by 5 bases, with 8 bases of the junction left unmatched. Germline CDR1 reads MNHEY; CDR2 reads SMNVEV (reference sequence). CDR3 loop: CASSPRDSRYGYTF. The CDR3 nucleotides read TGTGCCAGCAGTCCTAGGGACAGTCGTTATGGCTACACCTTC.

The V call is TRBV7-2, the J call TRBJ2-3; D ambiguous. Germline values: CDR1 SGHTA, CDR2 FQGNSA. There are 13 residues in the CDR3. V dropped 2 bases and J dropped 4 bases, with 7 bases sitting between them. The CDR3: CASSLKHPDTQYF. The CDR3 DNA follows: TGTGCCAGCAGCTTAAAACACCCAGATACGCAGTATTTT.